A selection of T cell receptor beta chains follows, all from one sample in a study of siplizumab effects on memory and regulatory T cells. Method: immunoSEQ multiplex PCR; TCRdb's copy keeps in-frame clones and lacks some. The sample consists of 99,000 or so clones, more than 85% of them appearing once. Source material: CD4+ T cells sorted from blood. These TCRs come from a human donor in good health. Each CDR3 is given with its conserved first and last residue. D genes are given only for firm matches. Size values are once, few and many counts, or a class for expanded clones, and some rows have none.

len: 8
d_gene: .
abundance: .
v_gene: TRBV7-9
j_gene: TRBJ2-7
CDR3nt: TGTGCCAGCAGCTTAGAGGACTTC
CDR3aa: CASSLEDF

len: 16
d_gene: .
abundance: .
v_gene: TRBV6-6
j_gene: TRBJ1-2
CDR3nt: TGTGCCAGCACCCCCTGGAGACGGCTAGCTAACTATGGCTACACCTTC
CDR3aa: CASTPWRRLANYGYTF

len: 15
d_gene: .
abundance: .
v_gene: TRBV4-1
j_gene: TRBJ2-7
CDR3nt: TGCGCCAGCAGACCCGGGGGCCGGGACCCCTGGGAGCAGTACTTC
CDR3aa: CASRPGGRDPWEQYF

len: 17
d_gene: TRBD2
abundance: .
v_gene: TRBV4-1
j_gene: TRBJ2-3
CDR3nt: TGCGCCAGCAAGGATTTAAGGCTAGCGGTAAACACAGATACGCAGTATTTT
CDR3aa: CASKDLRLAVNTDTQYF

len: 12
d_gene: .
abundance: once
v_gene: TRBV6-5
j_gene: TRBJ2-1
CDR3nt: TGTGCCAGCAGTTACCTCGGGGGTGAGCAGTTCTTC
CDR3aa: CASSYLGGEQFF

len: 14
d_gene: .
abundance: .
v_gene: TRBV5-1
j_gene: TRBJ1-4
CDR3nt: TGCGCCAGCAGCCCGGGACTGCTTAATGAAAAACTGTTTTTT
CDR3aa: CASSPGLLNEKLFF

len: 14
d_gene: .
abundance: .
v_gene: TRBV10-3
j_gene: TRBJ2-1
CDR3nt: TGTGCCATCAGTGGGGGGGCCGGTTACAATGAGCAGTTCTTC
CDR3aa: CAISGGAGYNEQFF

len: 13
d_gene: .
abundance: .
v_gene: TRBV11-3
j_gene: TRBJ2-2
CDR3nt: TGTGCCAGCAGCTTTAGGTTGGCGGGGGAGCTGTTTTTT
CDR3aa: CASSFRLAGELFF

len: 11
d_gene: .
abundance: .
v_gene: TRBV30
j_gene: TRBJ1-2
CDR3nt: TGTGCCTGGAAATCAGGGAGTGGCTACACCTTC
CDR3aa: CAWKSGSGYTF

len: 15
d_gene: .
abundance: .
v_gene: TRBV5-1
j_gene: TRBJ1-3
CDR3nt: TGCGCCAGCAGTTCGAACCGGAACTCTGGAAACACCATATATTTT
CDR3aa: CASSSNRNSGNTIYF

len: 13
d_gene: TRBD2
abundance: .
v_gene: TRBV29-1
j_gene: TRBJ2-7
CDR3nt: TGCAGCGTCAGCGGGAGGTTGACTTCCGAGCAGTACTTC
CDR3aa: CSVSGRLTSEQYF

len: 14
d_gene: .
abundance: .
v_gene: TRBV6-6
j_gene: TRBJ2-7
CDR3nt: TGTGCCAGCAGGGAAGGCGATTGGTCCTACGAGCAGTACTTC
CDR3aa: CASREGDWSYEQYF

len: 13
d_gene: TRBD1
abundance: .
v_gene: TRBV6-6
j_gene: TRBJ1-6
CDR3nt: TGTGCCAGCAGACGGGACAGAGTTTCACCCCTCCACTTT
CDR3aa: CASRRDRVSPLHF

len: 13
d_gene: .
abundance: .
v_gene: TRBV2
j_gene: TRBJ1-1
CDR3nt: TGTGCCAGCAGTGTGATTAAAGGGGCTGAAGCTTTCTTT
CDR3aa: CASSVIKGAEAFF

len: 14
d_gene: TRBD1
abundance: .
v_gene: TRBV30
j_gene: TRBJ1-5
CDR3nt: TGTGCCTGGGGGCCGGGACAGGGAAGTCAGCCCCAGCATTTT
CDR3aa: CAWGPGQGSQPQHF

len: 13
d_gene: .
abundance: .
v_gene: TRBV10-1
j_gene: TRBJ2-3
CDR3nt: TGCGCCAGCAGTCGGGGGAGCACAGATACGCAGTATTTT
CDR3aa: CASSRGSTDTQYF

len: 13
d_gene: .
abundance: .
v_gene: TRBV5-1
j_gene: TRBJ1-1
CDR3nt: TGCGCCAGCAGCTTGATTAGGAGCACTGAAGCTTTCTTT
CDR3aa: CASSLIRSTEAFF

len: 14
d_gene: TRBD1
abundance: .
v_gene: TRBV28
j_gene: TRBJ1-2
CDR3nt: TGTGCCAGCAGGCAGACAGGGGGAGGGTATGGCTACACCTTC
CDR3aa: CASRQTGGGYGYTF

len: 15
d_gene: .
abundance: .
v_gene: TRBV14
j_gene: TRBJ2-7
CDR3nt: TGTGCCAGCAGCCAAGATATGCAGGTTACCTACGAGCAGTACTTC
CDR3aa: CASSQDMQVTYEQYF

len: 13
d_gene: .
abundance: .
v_gene: TRBV5-1
j_gene: TRBJ1-2
CDR3nt: TGCGCCAGCAGCTCGGGAGGGGCCAATGGCTACACCTTC
CDR3aa: CASSSGGANGYTF

len: 13
d_gene: .
abundance: .
v_gene: TRBV19
j_gene: TRBJ1-4
CDR3nt: TGTGCCAGTAGTAGGAATGGGGGTGAAAAACTGTTTTTT
CDR3aa: CASSRNGGEKLFF

len: 16
d_gene: .
abundance: .
v_gene: TRBV5-1
j_gene: TRBJ2-1
CDR3nt: TGCGCCAGCAGCTTAATTAGCGGTTTCTCCTACAATGAGCAGTTCTTC
CDR3aa: CASSLISGFSYNEQFF

len: 16
d_gene: .
abundance: .
v_gene: TRBV7-9
j_gene: TRBJ1-4
CDR3nt: TGTGCCAGCAGCTTTTCCTCACGCCCAACTAATGAAAAACTGTTTTTT
CDR3aa: CASSFSSRPTNEKLFF

len: 13
d_gene: TRBD1
abundance: few
v_gene: TRBV30
j_gene: TRBJ1-1
CDR3nt: TGTGCCTGGAGGCCAGGGGGCTTAACTGAAGCTTTCTTT
CDR3aa: CAWRPGGLTEAFF

len: 15
d_gene: .
abundance: .
v_gene: TRBV2
j_gene: TRBJ1-3
CDR3nt: TGTGCCAGCAGTGAAAGTGGGCAATGGGGAAACACCATATATTTT
CDR3aa: CASSESGQWGNTIYF

len: 14
d_gene: TRBD1
abundance: .
v_gene: TRBV18
j_gene: TRBJ2-5
CDR3nt: TGTGCCAGCTCACCTGGACAGGGTTCGAAGACCCAGTACTTC
CDR3aa: CASSPGQGSKTQYF

len: 14
d_gene: .
abundance: .
v_gene: TRBV7-9
j_gene: TRBJ2-2
CDR3nt: TGTGCCAGCAGGCCAATGGGCGAGACCGGGGAGCTGTTTTTT
CDR3aa: CASRPMGETGELFF

len: 16
d_gene: TRBD1
abundance: .
v_gene: TRBV6-1
j_gene: TRBJ1-5
CDR3nt: TGTGCCAGCAGAGAAATGACAGGGTGGAGCAATCAGCCCCAGCATTTT
CDR3aa: CASREMTGWSNQPQHF

len: 14
d_gene: TRBD1
abundance: .
v_gene: TRBV7-8
j_gene: TRBJ1-5
CDR3nt: TGTGCCAGCAGCCGGGACAGCCGCAATCAGCCCCAGCATTTT
CDR3aa: CASSRDSRNQPQHF

len: 17
d_gene: TRBD2
abundance: .
v_gene: TRBV10-3
j_gene: TRBJ2-2
CDR3nt: TGTGCCATCAGTGAGACTGGACTAGCGGGAGGCACCGGGGAGCTGTTTTTT
CDR3aa: CAISETGLAGGTGELFF

len: 18
d_gene: .
abundance: few
v_gene: TRBV19
j_gene: TRBJ2-3
CDR3nt: TGTGCCAGTAGTATGAGGTCAGGGCGAACATGGTATGCAGATACGCAGTATTTT
CDR3aa: CASSMRSGRTWYADTQYF

len: 17
d_gene: TRBD2
abundance: .
v_gene: TRBV28
j_gene: TRBJ2-1
CDR3nt: TGTGCCAGCAGCGACGCTAAACTAGCGGGAGCACGCGATGAGCAGTTCTTC
CDR3aa: CASSDAKLAGARDEQFF

len: 16
d_gene: .
abundance: .
v_gene: TRBV10-3
j_gene: TRBJ2-7
CDR3nt: TGTGCCATCAGTGAGTCCAGGGCAGGGCCTACCTACGAGCAGTACTTC
CDR3aa: CAISESRAGPTYEQYF